What follows are 4 T cell receptor beta chains derived from one specimen sequenced in a study of memory CD4+ T cells and cytomegalovirus serostatus. The sort gate was single viable CD3+CD4+CD8-CD45RO+ cells for memory CD4+ T cells. Profiling relied on immunoSEQ multiplex PCR, and the TCRdb table lists in-frame clones only, not all of them. The table shows roughly 45,000 clones, with around 80% occurring only once. The sample comprised memory CD4+ T cells from blood. These receptors originate from an adult in good health and CMV-seronegative.

The chain uses TRBV2 and TRBJ1-3; no reliable D call. The CDR3 is made up of 14 amino acids. Trimming shortened V by 4 bases and J by 3 bases, and 10 bases separated the two germline ends. The germline V gene has CDR1 SNHLY and CDR2 FYNNEI. The CDR3 DNA reads TGTGCCAGCAGTGTAACCCCAGATGGAAACACCATATATTTT. Amino acid sequence: CASSVTPDGNTIYF.

In its sample, this clone was seen once. The DNA for the CDR3 is TGTGCCTGGAGGCGGGGCTTATCCTACGAGCAGTACTTC. It specifies CAWRRGLSYEQYF. The rearrangement joins TRBV30 to TRBJ2-7; D might be TRBD2 (6 bases). Germline CDR1 reads GTSNPN; CDR2 reads SVGIG (reference sequence). Trimming shortened V by 3 bases and J by 1 base, and 10 bases separated the two germline ends. The CDR3 totals 13 residues.

The V gene is TRBV5-1, the J gene TRBJ2-1; maybe TRBD1 (5 bases). V was pared by 4 bases and J by 5 bases, with 13 bases between. Germline-derived CDR1 and CDR2 are SGHRS and YFSETQ. The CDR3 spans 14 residues. The CDR3 region has the DNA TGCGCCAGCAGCGTTGTGGCAGGGAACAATGAGCAGTTCTTC. It encodes CASSVVAGNNEQFF.

The rearrangement joins TRBV19 to TRBJ2-2; TRBD1 aligns across 7 bases. The germline V gene has CDR1 LNHDA and CDR2 SQIVND (reference sequence). This CDR3 has 14 residues. The V and J ends lost 6 bases and 4 bases, in that order; junction bases with no gene match: 5. The CDR3 bases are TGTGCCAGTAGCGGGACAGCCTCCACCGGGGAGCTGTTTTTT. It yields the protein CASSGTASTGELFF.